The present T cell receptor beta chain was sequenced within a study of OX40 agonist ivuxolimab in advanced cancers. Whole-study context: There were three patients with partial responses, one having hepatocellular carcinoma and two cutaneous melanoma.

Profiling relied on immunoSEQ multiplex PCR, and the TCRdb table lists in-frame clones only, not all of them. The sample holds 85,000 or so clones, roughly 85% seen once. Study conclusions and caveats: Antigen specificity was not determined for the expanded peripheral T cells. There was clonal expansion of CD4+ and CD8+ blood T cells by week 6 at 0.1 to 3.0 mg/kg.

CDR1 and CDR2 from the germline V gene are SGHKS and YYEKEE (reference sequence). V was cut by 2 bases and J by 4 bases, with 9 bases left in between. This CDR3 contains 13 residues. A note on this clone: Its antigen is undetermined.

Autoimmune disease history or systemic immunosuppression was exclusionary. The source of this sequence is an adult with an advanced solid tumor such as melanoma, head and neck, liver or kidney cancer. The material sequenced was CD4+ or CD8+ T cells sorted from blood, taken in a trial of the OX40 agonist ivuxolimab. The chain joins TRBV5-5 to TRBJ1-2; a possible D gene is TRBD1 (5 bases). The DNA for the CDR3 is TGTGCCAGCAGCTTCCGGGACCGCTATGGCTACACCTTC. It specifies CASSFRDRYGYTF.